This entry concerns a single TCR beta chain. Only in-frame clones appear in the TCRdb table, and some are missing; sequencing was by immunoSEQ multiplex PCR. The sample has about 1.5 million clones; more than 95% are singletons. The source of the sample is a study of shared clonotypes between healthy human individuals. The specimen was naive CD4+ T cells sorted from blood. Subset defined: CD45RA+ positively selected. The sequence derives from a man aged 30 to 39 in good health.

CDR3 residues: CASSLEPTLGREKLFF. The CDR3 coding sequence is TGCGCCAGCAGCCTGGAGCCGACCTTGGGGCGTGAAAAACTGTTTTTT. The V call is TRBV5-1, the J call TRBJ1-4; possible D gene TRBD1, 5 bases. The CDR3 contains 16 residues. Trimming took off 4 bases at V and 7 bases at J, with 20 bases between the two ends. Germline values: CDR1 SGHRS, CDR2 YFSETQ.